These 24 T cell receptor beta chains came from one sample sequenced in a study of CD8 T cells in ankylosing spondylitis. Overall study findings and caveats: What seemed typical of ankylosing spondylitis blood was a TCR beta motif built from 8 or 9 highly homologous variants.

What these receptors recognize is not known. TCRdb fed the 5' RACE reads into MiXCR, producing one record per CDR3 protein. The table has hundreds of thousands of distinct CDR3 sequences, 15% to 20% seen once. Sequencing was carried out using blood, either unsorted or a sorted T cell fraction (not recorded which). The receptors were gathered from a male donor with ankylosing spondylitis.

The chain is built from TRBV25-1 and TRBJ1-1; D gene ambiguous. The germline V and J ends were trimmed by 5 bases and 6 bases, with 16 bases remaining between them. CDR3 length: 14 amino acids. Per germline, CDR1 MGHDK and CDR2 SYGVNS. The CDR3: CASSPDAEIAEAFF. The CDR3 nucleotides are TGTGCCAGCAGTCCCGATGCCGAGATCGCTGAAGCTTTCTTT.

The sample holds a few counts of this clonotype. The J gene is TRBJ2-1, the V gene TRBV30; D is unresolved. There are 11 residues in the CDR3. From germline, CDR1 is GTSNPN and CDR2 SVGIG (reference sequence). With 2 bases removed from V and 5 bases from J, the gap between germline ends came to 4 bases. The CDR3 DNA follows: TGTGCCTGGAGTAGGGACAATGAGCAGTTCTTC. Translating gives CAWSRDNEQFF.

This clonotype was seen more than once but under ten times. The chain links TRBV21-1 to TRBJ2-7; the table's D call TRBD1 went unverified against the DNA. TRBV21-1 corresponds to a pseudogene. The CDR3 totals 14 residues. DNA of the CDR3: TGTGCCAGCAGCAAAAGGACAGGCTACTACGAGCAGTACTTC. Amino acids: CASSKRTGYYEQYF.

V and J are TRBV4-1 and TRBJ2-7; 7 nucleotides align to TRBD2. The V and J ends lost 1 base and 5 bases, in that order; junction bases with no gene match: 8. The CDR3 is 15 amino acids. Germline lookup yields CDR1 MGHRA and CDR2 YSYEKL. The CDR3 DNA follows: TGCGCCAGCAGCCAAGTAGGACTAGTTCGTGACGAGCAGTACTTC. It codes for CASSQVGLVRDEQYF.

The rearrangement links TRBV27 to TRBJ2-5; D is uncertain. Germline V gene lookup returns CDR1 MNHEY and CDR2 SMNVEV (reference sequence). With 4 bases removed from V and 5 bases from J, the gap between germline ends came to 11 bases. The CDR3 runs 13 residues. CDR3 sequence (DNA): TGTGCCAGCAGTTCTCGGATCGACGAGACCCAGTACTTC. It codes for CASSSRIDETQYF.

The chain uses TRBV7-8 and TRBJ1-6, with a weak D call TRBD1 (6 bases). Looked up from germline, CDR1 is SGHVS and CDR2 is FQNEAQ. Trimming pared 4 bases from V and 8 bases from J, leaving 15 bases between. CDR3 length equals 15 residues. The CDR3 DNA reads as TGTGCCAGCAGCTCTCGACAGGAGTCGGATTCACCCCTCCACTTT. Amino acid sequence: CASSSRQESDSPLHF.

The chain combines TRBV20-1 with TRBJ2-4; the match to TRBD1 covers 8 bases. This CDR3 is built from 17 residues. V was pared by 3 bases and J by 8 bases, with 18 bases of the junction left unmatched. Germline lookup yields CDR1 DFQATT and CDR2 SNEGSKA (reference sequence). For the CDR3, the DNA is TGCAGTGCTAGTGCCCCGGAGGACAGGGTTTCGATCTACATTCAGTACTTC. Amino acid sequence: CSASAPEDRVSIYIQYF.

This clonotype occurred a few times. This chain links TRBV12-3 or TRBV12-4 with TRBJ1-5; 8 nucleotides align to TRBD1. Trimming at V came to 1 base and at J to 6 bases, leaving 2 bases not matched to a gene. The CDR3 length is 14 residues. In nucleotides, the CDR3 is TGTGCCAGCAGTTTAGATACAGGGGGTCAGCCCCAGCATTTT. Protein product: CASSLDTGGQPQHF.

This chain joins TRBV12-3 or TRBV12-4 and TRBJ2-3; maybe TRBD2 (5 bases). The CDR3 totals 16 residues. V was trimmed by 7 bases and J by 0 bases, leaving 17 bases between them. CDR3 sequence reads: CASTLTGIYSTDTQYF. The CDR3 DNA reads as TGTGCCAGCACCTTAACCGGGATTTATAGCACAGATACGCAGTATTTT.

V is TRBV7-9 and J is TRBJ1-2; D is uncertain. The CDR3 sequence is 15 residues long. Trimming took 1 base from V and 2 from J, leaving 11 bases between them. Germline-derived CDR1 and CDR2 are SEHNR and FQNEAQ (reference sequence). The CDR3 bases are TGTGCCAGCAGCTTAGAGGTGGTTATAAACTATGGCTACACCTTC. Translation: CASSLEVVINYGYTF.

This clonotype was observed many times. This CDR3 reads CASSSTNTGELFF. The CDR3 bases are TGTGCCAGCAGCAGCACGAACACCGGGGAGCTGTTTTTT. The chain has TRBV12-3 or TRBV12-4 and TRBJ2-2; no clear D gene. V was cut by 6 bases and J by 0 bases, with 5 bases left in between. CDR3 size: 13 residues.

The J gene is TRBJ2-7, the V gene TRBV6-1, with D perhaps TRBD1 (5 bases). V was shortened by 8 bases and J by 6 bases, with 17 bases between the two germline ends. Germline V gives CDR1 MNHNS, CDR2 SASEGT. The CDR3 is made up of 13 amino acids. Here the CDR3 reads CASHPGQGSEQYF. The DNA of the CDR3 is TGTGCCAGCCACCCCGGGCAGGGTAGCGAGCAGTACTTC.

This clonotype was counted a few times. The V gene is TRBV5-4, the J gene TRBJ2-7; D is ambiguous. V gave up 1 base and J gave up 2 bases, with 10 bases separating them. CDR3 length: 14 amino acids. Germline CDR1 reads SGHNT; CDR2 reads YYREEE (reference sequence). The CDR3 reads CASSLSQTPYEQYF. The CDR3 bases are TGTGCCAGCAGCTTGAGCCAGACACCCTACGAGCAGTACTTC. Drawing the rest from reference TRBV5-4 and TRBJ2-7, the complete variable domain is ETGVTQSPTHLIKTRGQQVTLRCSSQSGHNTVSWYQQALGQGPQFIFQYYREEENGRGNFPPRFSGLQFPNYSSELNVNALELDDSALYLCASSLSQTPYEQYFGPGTRLTVT.

CDR3 loop: CASSVTGTAGELFF. In nucleotides, the CDR3 is TGTGCCAGCAGTGTGACAGGGACGGCCGGGGAGCTGTTTTTT. This rearrangement joins TRBV28 to TRBJ2-2, with TRBD1 matching over 7 bases. The CDR3 loop spans 14 amino acids. CDR1 and CDR2 (germline): MDHEN, SYDVKM. Losses at the gene ends were 5 bases for V and 6 bases for J; bases not matched to a gene: 6.

V gene TRBV20-1 combines with J gene TRBJ2-7, with 9 bases that match TRBD2. V was clipped by 6 bases and J by 4 bases; unmatched bases: 10. CDR1 DFQATT and CDR2 SNEGSKA come from the germline V gene (reference sequence). This CDR3 contains 14 residues. In DNA form, the CDR3 reads TGCAGTGCCCGGGGACTAGCTGAAGGATACGAGCAGTACTTC. Protein: CSARGLAEGYEQYF.

The CDR3 sequence is CASSWGQGTDTQYF. CDR3 DNA sequence: TGTGCCAGCAGTTGGGGACAGGGGACAGATACGCAGTATTTT. The chain combines TRBV27 with TRBJ2-3; 10 bases fit TRBD1. CDR1 and CDR2 (germline): MNHEY, SMNVEV (reference sequence). The CDR3 extends over 14 amino acids. V gave up 4 bases and J gave up 3 bases; unmatched junction bases: 1.

V and J are TRBV30 and TRBJ2-7; possible D gene TRBD1, 5 bases. The V end lost 0 bases, the J end lost 5 bases, and 11 bases lay between the germline ends. Germline CDR1 is GTSNPN and CDR2 is SVGIG (reference sequence). CDR3 length equals 13 residues. The CDR3 here is CAWSVSGNDEQYF. In DNA, the CDR3 is TGTGCCTGGAGTGTGTCAGGGAACGACGAGCAGTACTTC.

J is TRBJ1-5 and V is TRBV19; D possibly corresponds to TRBD1 (6 bases). Germline loops: CDR1 LNHDA, CDR2 SQIVND (reference sequence). V was shortened by 2 bases and J by 4 bases, with 9 bases between the two germline ends. This CDR3 comprises 14 residues. The CDR3 loop reads CASSIRDNNQPQHF. The CDR3 bases are TGTGCCAGTAGTATAAGGGACAATAATCAGCCCCAGCATTTT.

This clonotype was observed many times. CDR3 DNA: TGCGCCAGCAGCAGTTCCGGGACAGGGGAAGAGGCAGAGACCCAGTACTTC. Translation: CASSSSGTGEEAETQYF. The gene calls are TRBV5-1 and TRBJ2-5, with 10 bases lining up with TRBD1. Germline CDR1 and CDR2: SGHRS and YFSETQ. V gave up 4 bases and J gave up 4 bases; unmatched junction bases: 13. CDR3 length equals 17 residues.

This chain links TRBV6-2 or TRBV6-3 with TRBJ2-1; D ambiguous. The CDR3 is 14 residues long. V gave up 3 bases and J gave up 3 bases, with 9 bases separating them. The V gene's germline CDR1 is MNHEY and CDR2 SVGEGT. The CDR3 protein is CASSYERNYNEQFF. The CDR3 nucleotides read TGTGCCAGCAGTTATGAGCGAAACTACAATGAGCAGTTCTTC.

The genes are TRBV29-1 and TRBJ2-1, with a tentative D call TRBD2 (5 bases). V lost 7 bases and J 10 bases, leaving 14 bases between the germline ends. The CDR3 is 11 amino acids. CDR1 SQVTM and CDR2 ANQGSEA come from the germline V gene. CDR3 coding DNA: TGCAGCGCCGAGGGCCTGACCGAGCAGTTCTTC. Translation gives CSAEGLTEQFF.

This clonotype was picked up many times. The chain carries TRBV29-1 and TRBJ2-3; TRBD2 aligns across 8 bases. CDR3 size: 15 residues. V was clipped by 4 bases and J by 2 bases; unmatched bases: 8. The germline V gene has CDR1 SQVTM and CDR2 ANQGSEA. CDR3 DNA sequence: TGCAGCGTTGGGGCAGAGCGGGGGAACACAGATACGCAGTATTTT. Residues: CSVGAERGNTDTQYF.

V usage is TRBV19 and J usage is TRBJ2-2; D unresolved. The CDR3 has 16 residues. Germline CDR1 LNHDA, CDR2 SQIVND (reference sequence). V lost 6 bases and J lost 0, with 14 bases in between. The CDR3 loop reads CASSSQATANTGELFF. The CDR3 region has the DNA TGTGCCAGTAGCTCACAAGCCACAGCGAACACCGGGGAGCTGTTTTTT.

The V and J genes are TRBV28 and TRBJ2-3; no clear D gene. V gave up 7 bases and J gave up 2 bases, with 19 bases separating them. The CDR3 extends over 16 amino acids. The germline CDR1 and CDR2 sequences are MDHEN and SYDVKM. CDR3 in amino acids: CASTFGPMGSTDTQYF. CDR3 DNA sequence: TGTGCCAGCACTTTTGGTCCAATGGGTTCCACAGATACGCAGTATTTT. Supplemented by reference TRBV28 and TRBJ2-3, the full variable domain reads DVKVTQSSRYLVKRTGEKVFLECVQDMDHENMFWYRQDPGLGLRLIYFSYDVKMKEKGDIPEGYSVSREKKERFSLILESASTNQTSMYLCASTFGPMGSTDTQYFGPGTRLTVL.